This T cell receptor beta chain was retrieved from a study of T cell responses to AZD1222 COVID-19 vaccine. V was shortened by 8 bases and J by 0 bases, with 8 bases between the two germline ends. Per the germline V gene, CDR1 is SNHLY and CDR2 is FYNNEI. CDR3 length: 12 residues. Study outcomes and limitations: The study reported that nearly half of spike-specific TCRs target unmutated variant regions. Among the donors, most were white British and more were female, and clonal diversity was possibly underestimated. Every sample of the repertoires postdated the peak T cell response.

As regards this clone: Its antigen is unknown.

TCRdb's copy holds only in-frame clones and misses some; the assay was immunoSEQ multiplex PCR. The sample lists around 19,000 clones; around nine tenths were seen once. The TCR originated in an adult who received the AZD1222 COVID-19 vaccine. The rearrangement joins TRBV2 to TRBJ2-7; tentative D call: TRBD1 (6 bases). The sample was peripheral blood, taken 28 days after the second AZD1222 dose. The CDR3 loop is CASGQFSYEQYF. The CDR3 coding sequence is TGTGCCAGCGGACAGTTCTCCTACGAGCAGTACTTC.